What follows are 17 T cell receptor beta chains derived from one specimen sequenced in a study of beta chain features in type 1 diabetes. Study results and limitations: TCRB CDR3s were moderately but significantly shorter in Type 1 diabetes patients in all four CD4+ subsets.

No antigen is known for these receptors. Investigators reverse transcribed all isolated RNA, so they sequenced expressed TCRB transcripts. The repertoire was sequenced with immunoSEQ multiplex PCR; TCRdb's copy has only in-frame clones and lacks some. Among about 650,000 clones listed, around 12% were seen once. The sample consisted of naive CD4+ T cells from blood. The source of these receptors is a man younger than 45 with type 1 diabetes.

V is TRBV28 and J is TRBJ2-1, with 8 bases aligning to TRBD1. With V trimmed by 5 bases and J by 8 bases, 11 bases remained unmatched. This CDR3 comprises 15 residues. CDR1 MDHEN and CDR2 SYDVKM come from the germline V gene. The CDR3 loop is CASSPAGQGAHEQFF. CDR3 DNA sequence: TGTGCCAGCAGTCCCGCGGGGCAGGGGGCCCATGAGCAGTTCTTC.

The chain combines TRBV7-9 with TRBJ2-5; no reliable D call. V lost 0 bases and J 4 bases, leaving 9 bases between the germline ends. The CDR3 loop spans 14 amino acids. Germline values: CDR1 SEHNR, CDR2 FQNEAQ (reference sequence). CDR3 residues: CASSLAPSPETQYF. DNA for the CDR3: TGTGCCAGCAGCTTAGCGCCCAGTCCAGAGACCCAGTACTTC. The full variable domain, in which reference TRBV7-9 and TRBJ2-5 provide the parts outside the CDR3, is DTGVSQNPRHKITKRGQNVTFRCDPISEHNRLYWYRQTLGQGPEFLTYFQNEAQLEKSRLLSDRFSAERPKGSFSTLEIQRTEQGDSAMYLCASSLAPSPETQYFGPGTRLLVL.

Only a few counts were recorded for this clone. The chain links TRBV30 to TRBJ2-5; D remains ambiguous. V was cut by 1 base and J by 1 base, with 7 bases left in between. This CDR3 region has 13 residues. Germline-derived CDR1 and CDR2 are GTSNPN and SVGIG (reference sequence). For the CDR3, the DNA is TGTGCCTGGAGTGGAGCTGCCCAAGAGACCCAGTACTTC. As protein: CAWSGAAQETQYF.

This clone has only a few counts. CDR3 nucleotide sequence: TGTGCCAGCAGTTCCCAGGGAGATTCACCCCTCCACTTT. It codes for CASSSQGDSPLHF. The chain links TRBV27 to TRBJ1-6, with a possible D match to TRBD1 (5 bases). Germline V gene lookup returns CDR1 MNHEY and CDR2 SMNVEV (reference sequence). The V end lost 4 bases, the J end lost 8 bases, and 9 bases lay between the germline ends. This CDR3 has 13 amino acids.

This clone was detected a few times. The gene calls are TRBV7-2 and TRBJ2-1, with 15 nucleotides matching TRBD2. The CDR3 totals 18 residues. The V gene's germline CDR1 is SGHTA and CDR2 FQGNSA. V shed 10 bases, J shed 1 base, and the junction held 11 bases outside the gene matches. CDR3 sequence: CATAPGLAGGRSYNEQFF. The CDR3 DNA reads TGTGCCACCGCACCGGGACTAGCGGGGGGCCGGTCCTACAATGAGCAGTTCTTC.

This clone was seen only a few times. CDR3 nucleotide sequence: TGTGCCTGGAGTGCTCTGAACACCGGGGAGCTGTTTTTT. This codes for CAWSALNTGELFF. The chain uses TRBV30 and TRBJ2-2; D unresolved. The CDR3 runs to 13 residues. Per germline, CDR1 GTSNPN and CDR2 SVGIG (reference sequence). V shed 1 base and J shed 1 base, with 4 bases lying between them. The whole variable domain, remainder taken from reference TRBV30 and TRBJ2-2, is SQTIHQWPATLVQPVGSPLSLECTVEGTSNPNLYWYRQAAGRGLQLLFYSVGIGQISSEVPQNLSASRPQDRQFILSSKKLLLSDSGFYLCAWSALNTGELFFGEGSRLTVL.

The J gene is TRBJ2-1, the V gene TRBV9; tentative D call: TRBD1 (6 bases). This CDR3 region has 16 residues. Trimming stripped 3 bases from V and 3 bases from J, with 16 bases between. CDR1 and CDR2 (germline): SGDLS, YYNGEE. The CDR3 here is CASSAIPGARYNEQFF. The CDR3 DNA sequence: TGTGCCAGCAGCGCCATACCAGGGGCCCGCTACAATGAGCAGTTCTTC.

This clone showed up just a few times. The J gene is TRBJ2-5, the V gene TRBV9; 7 bases align to TRBD1. V shed 3 bases and J 6 bases; nucleotides not matched to a gene: 8. From germline, CDR1 is SGDLS and CDR2 YYNGEE. CDR3 length: 14 residues. Here the CDR3 reads CASSGQGIAKTQYF. CDR3 sequence (DNA): TGTGCCAGCAGCGGACAGGGTATTGCGAAGACCCAGTACTTC.

V and J are TRBV7-9 and TRBJ2-7; 9 bases line up with TRBD1. From germline, CDR1 is SEHNR and CDR2 FQNEAQ (reference sequence). The trim removed 9 bases at V and 5 bases at J, leaving 14 bases unmatched. CDR3 length equals 15 residues. The CDR3 spells CASEDLGQGDHEQYF. DNA for the CDR3: TGTGCCAGTGAGGATTTGGGACAGGGTGACCACGAGCAGTACTTC.

This clone was observed a few times. This chain connects TRBV7-9 to TRBJ2-7; the match to TRBD2 covers 11 bases. The CDR3 runs 15 residues. CDR1 SEHNR and CDR2 FQNEAQ come from the germline V gene (reference sequence). V shed 2 bases and J 11 bases; nucleotides not matched to a gene: 11. The CDR3 DNA sequence: TGTGCCAGCAGCTTAACCGGGACTAGCGGTGCGAGGGAGTACTTC. This encodes CASSLTGTSGAREYF.

This clone has only a few counts. The V gene is TRBV19, the J gene TRBJ2-1; D may be TRBD2 (6 bases). V lost 4 bases, J lost 4 bases, and 17 bases lay in between. Per germline, CDR1 LNHDA and CDR2 SQIVND (reference sequence). The length of the CDR3 is 16 residues. The DNA for the CDR3 is TGTGCCAGTAGTAAGACCCTAGCTGGAGGGTACAATGAGCAGTTCTTC. Amino acids: CASSKTLAGGYNEQFF.

The V gene is TRBV5-1, the J gene TRBJ2-6; D is uncertain. The V and J ends lost 1 base and 4 bases respectively, with 18 bases between them. Germline V gene data show CDR1 as SGHRS and CDR2 as YFSETQ. The CDR3 covers 18 residues. For the CDR3, the DNA is TGCGCCAGCAGCTTGTACAGAAATTCCCTCTCCGGGGCCAACGTCCTGACTTTC. It codes for CASSLYRNSLSGANVLTF.

The chain has TRBV9 and TRBJ2-3, with D possibly being TRBD2 (5 bases). Trimming removed 4 bases from V and 8 bases from J, with 17 bases in between. Germline V gene data show CDR1 as SGDLS and CDR2 as YYNGEE. The CDR3 is 14 residues long. Here the CDR3 DNA reads TGTGCCAGCAGCTTCACCGAGGAGGCGGGTACGCAGTATTTT. As protein: CASSFTEEAGTQYF.

This clone has just a few counts. The chain is built from TRBV7-9 and TRBJ2-1, with unresolved D. This CDR3 comprises 12 residues. Deletions cut 5 bases from V and 8 bases from J, with 10 bases between. Looked up from germline, CDR1 is SEHNR and CDR2 is FQNEAQ (reference sequence). CDR3 DNA sequence: TGTGCCAGCAGCCCACCGGGTCATGAGCAGTTCTTC. This encodes CASSPPGHEQFF. The full variable domain, with the rest looked up from reference TRBV7-9 and TRBJ2-1, is DTGVSQNPRHKITKRGQNVTFRCDPISEHNRLYWYRQTLGQGPEFLTYFQNEAQLEKSRLLSDRFSAERPKGSFSTLEIQRTEQGDSAMYLCASSPPGHEQFFGPGTRLTVL.

This clone was seen just once. V gene TRBV23-1 combines with J gene TRBJ1-4; 8 bases match TRBD1. TRBV23-1 is known as an ORF, though its function is uncertain. CDR3 length equals 18 residues. The V and J ends lost 6 bases and 0 bases, in that order; junction bases with no gene match: 12. The CDR3 is CASSYPMGQEATNEKLFF. CDR3 sequence (DNA): TGCGCCAGCAGCTATCCAATGGGACAGGAAGCAACTAATGAAAAACTGTTTTTT.

The rearrangement joins TRBV2 to TRBJ1-1; 7 nucleotides match TRBD1. CDR3 length: 12 residues. V shed 10 bases and J 7 bases; nucleotides not matched to a gene: 9. CDR1 and CDR2 from the germline V gene are SNHLY and FYNNEI. CDR3 protein: CATDTGVGEAFF. In nucleotides, the CDR3 is TGTGCCACCGATACAGGGGTAGGTGAAGCTTTCTTT.

This clone turned up a few times. This chain uses TRBV9 with TRBJ2-5; 7 bases fit TRBD2. Germline CDR1 reads SGDLS; CDR2 reads YYNGEE. V shed 4 bases, J shed 1 base, and the junction held 7 bases outside the gene matches. The CDR3 has 15 residues. The CDR3 nucleotides read TGTGCCAGCAGCCCCTCGGGGGGAATCCAAGAGACCCAGTACTTC. It specifies CASSPSGGIQETQYF.